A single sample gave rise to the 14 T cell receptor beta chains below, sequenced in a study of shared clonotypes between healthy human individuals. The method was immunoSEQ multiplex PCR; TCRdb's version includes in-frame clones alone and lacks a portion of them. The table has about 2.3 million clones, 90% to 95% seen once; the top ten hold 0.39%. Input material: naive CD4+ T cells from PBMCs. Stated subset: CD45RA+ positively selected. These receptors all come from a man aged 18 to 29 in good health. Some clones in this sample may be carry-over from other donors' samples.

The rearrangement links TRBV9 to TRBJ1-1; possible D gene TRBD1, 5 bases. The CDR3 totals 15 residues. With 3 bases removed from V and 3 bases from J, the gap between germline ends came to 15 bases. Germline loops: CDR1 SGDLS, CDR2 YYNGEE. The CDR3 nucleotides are TGTGCCAGCAGCGGCGGGGCAGGCGCCTACACTGAAGCTTTCTTT. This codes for CASSGGAGAYTEAFF.

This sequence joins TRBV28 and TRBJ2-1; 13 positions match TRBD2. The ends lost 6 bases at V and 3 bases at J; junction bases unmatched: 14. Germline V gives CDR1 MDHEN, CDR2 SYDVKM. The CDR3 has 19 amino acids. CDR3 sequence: CASSPPGTSGAYIYNEQFF. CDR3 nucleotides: TGTGCCAGCAGCCCTCCTGGGACTAGCGGGGCCTACATCTACAATGAGCAGTTCTTC.

CDR3 in DNA: TGTGCCAGCAGCCCCCCGGGACACAACACAGATACGCAGTATTTT. This codes for CASSPPGHNTDTQYF. This chain uses TRBV5-6 with TRBJ2-3, with a possible D match to TRBD1 (6 bases). The CDR3 runs 15 residues. CDR1 and CDR2 from the germline V gene are SGHDT and YYEEEE. V shed 4 bases and J shed 2 bases, with 14 bases lying between them.

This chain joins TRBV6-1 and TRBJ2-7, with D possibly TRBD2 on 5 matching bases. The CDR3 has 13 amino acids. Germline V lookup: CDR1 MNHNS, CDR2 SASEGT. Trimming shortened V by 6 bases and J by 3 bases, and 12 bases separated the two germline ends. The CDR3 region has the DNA TGTGCCAGCAGCCAAACCGGGAACTACGAGCAGTACTTC. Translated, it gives CASSQTGNYEQYF.

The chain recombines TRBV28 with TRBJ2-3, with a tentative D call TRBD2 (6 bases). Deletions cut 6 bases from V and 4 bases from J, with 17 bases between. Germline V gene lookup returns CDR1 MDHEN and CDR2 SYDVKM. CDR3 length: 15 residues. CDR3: CASSLPGLRPDTQYF. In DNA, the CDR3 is TGTGCCAGCAGCCTACCGGGACTCAGACCAGATACGCAGTATTTT.

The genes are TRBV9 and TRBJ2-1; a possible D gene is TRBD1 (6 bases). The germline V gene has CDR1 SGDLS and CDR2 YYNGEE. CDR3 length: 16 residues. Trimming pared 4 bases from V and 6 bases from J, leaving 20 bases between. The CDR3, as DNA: TGTGCCAGCAGCCCAGGGGCAAGGGGTGTTCCCAATGAGCAGTTCTTC. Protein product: CASSPGARGVPNEQFF.

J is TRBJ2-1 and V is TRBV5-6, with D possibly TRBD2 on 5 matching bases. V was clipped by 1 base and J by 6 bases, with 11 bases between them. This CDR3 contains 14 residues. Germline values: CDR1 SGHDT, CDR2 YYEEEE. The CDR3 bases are TGTGCCAGCAGCTTGTTCGGGGTCGGCAATGAGCAGTTCTTC. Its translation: CASSLFGVGNEQFF.

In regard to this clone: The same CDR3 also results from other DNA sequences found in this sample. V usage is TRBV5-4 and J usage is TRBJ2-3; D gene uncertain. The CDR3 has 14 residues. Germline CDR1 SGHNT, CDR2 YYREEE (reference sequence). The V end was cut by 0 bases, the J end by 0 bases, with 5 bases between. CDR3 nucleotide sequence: TGTGCCAGCAGCTTGGGAAGAAGCACAGATACGCAGTATTTT. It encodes CASSLGRSTDTQYF.

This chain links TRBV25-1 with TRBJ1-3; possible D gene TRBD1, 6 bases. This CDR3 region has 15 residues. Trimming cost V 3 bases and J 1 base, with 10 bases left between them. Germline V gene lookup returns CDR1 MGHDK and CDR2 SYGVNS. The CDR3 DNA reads TGTGCCAGCAGTGACCAGGGGCGATCTGGAAACACCATATATTTT. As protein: CASSDQGRSGNTIYF.

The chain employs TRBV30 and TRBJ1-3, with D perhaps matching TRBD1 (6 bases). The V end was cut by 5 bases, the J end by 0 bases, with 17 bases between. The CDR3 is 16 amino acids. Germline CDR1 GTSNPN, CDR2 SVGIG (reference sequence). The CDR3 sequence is CAWGRPDRSSGNTIYF. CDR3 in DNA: TGTGCCTGGGGGAGGCCTGACAGGTCCTCTGGAAACACCATATATTTT. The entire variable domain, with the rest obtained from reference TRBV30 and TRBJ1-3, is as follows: SQTIHQWPATLVQPVGSPLSLECTVEGTSNPNLYWYRQAAGRGLQLLFYSVGIGQISSEVPQNLSASRPQDRQFILSSKKLLLSDSGFYLCAWGRPDRSSGNTIYFGEGSWLTVV.

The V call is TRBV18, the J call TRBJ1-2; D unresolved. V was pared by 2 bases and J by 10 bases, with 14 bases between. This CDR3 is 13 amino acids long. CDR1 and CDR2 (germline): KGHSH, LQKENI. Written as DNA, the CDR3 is TGTGCCAGCTCACCATTTCGGGAGGTGGACTACACCTTC. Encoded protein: CASSPFREVDYTF.

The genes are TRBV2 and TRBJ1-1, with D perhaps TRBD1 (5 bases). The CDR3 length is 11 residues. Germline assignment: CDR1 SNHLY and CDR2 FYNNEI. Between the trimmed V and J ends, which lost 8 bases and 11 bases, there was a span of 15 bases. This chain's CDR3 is CASGGGVGAFF. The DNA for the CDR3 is TGTGCCAGCGGGGGTGGGGTGGGTGCTTTCTTT.

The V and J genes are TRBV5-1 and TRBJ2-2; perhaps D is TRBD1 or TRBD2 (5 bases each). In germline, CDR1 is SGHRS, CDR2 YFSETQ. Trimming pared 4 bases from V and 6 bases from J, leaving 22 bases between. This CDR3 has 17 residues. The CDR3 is CASSLLTGTTYAGELFF. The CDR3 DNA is TGCGCCAGCAGCCTTCTGACCGGGACGACTTACGCCGGGGAGCTGTTTTTT.

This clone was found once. The CDR3 DNA follows: TGTGCCAGCAGCTTTCTAGCGGGAGGGCCCTGGTACAATGAGCAGTTCTTC. Translating gives CASSFLAGGPWYNEQFF. This chain uses TRBV11-2 with TRBJ2-1, with 12 bases aligning to TRBD2. J gave up 4 bases and V 3 bases, and 7 bases lay outside the gene matches. Looked up from germline, CDR1 is SGHAT and CDR2 is FQNNGV. There are 17 residues in the CDR3.